This T cell receptor (beta chain) was found in a study of cytomegalovirus exposure and HLA in healthy donors. Whole-study results and caveats: One cluster of highly shared sequence variants probably arose as a sequencing artifact. TCR beta chain V- and J-gene trimming was linked, in a later analysis, to a missense variant in DCLRE1C. TCR beta chains numbering some 160 were designated cytomegalovirus-associated.

The CDR3 has 16 residues. The V gene's germline CDR1 is LNHNV and CDR2 YYDKDF (reference sequence). With V trimmed by 3 bases and J by 3 bases, 7 bases remained unmatched. The PCR was carried out with 60 Vbeta primers and 13 Jbeta primers. Only in-frame clones appear in the TCRdb table, and some are missing; sequencing was by immunoSEQ multiplex PCR. Among approximately 220,000 clones listed, 83% were seen once. About this clone: Its antigen is unknown.

This rearrangement joins TRBV15 to TRBJ2-3, with 9 bases that match TRBD2. Sequencing input: PBMCs. This TCR derives from a girl between 5 and 17 years old in good health and CMV-seronegative. CDR3 residues: CATSSGAGGWTDTQYF. The CDR3 DNA sequence: TGTGCCACCAGCAGTGGTGCGGGAGGGTGGACAGATACGCAGTATTTT.